The text below deals with one TCR beta chain. Antigen specificity is unknown. The trim removed 3 bases at V and 7 bases at J, leaving 6 bases unmatched. CDR1 is KGHSH and CDR2 is LQKENI in the germline V gene. The CDR3 is 15 residues long. The repertoire was sequenced with immunoSEQ multiplex PCR; TCRdb's copy has only in-frame clones and lacks some. The sample includes under 600,000 clones, roughly nine tenths of them seen just once. This specimen comes from a study of Ad26.COV2.S vaccination and SARS-CoV-2 variants. Whole-study findings and limits: TCR breadth and depth estimates may have understated total T cell responses.

As for treatment: around 19 received Ad26.COV2.S at low or high dose, single or two shots; about 5 received placebo; per-sample allocation not given. Day 63 after the first vaccine or placebo injection was the time point for sampling. Immunization relied on an Ad26 vector, which expressed Wuhan-strain SARS-CoV-2 spike. The sequence derives from a person between 18 and 65 years old who received the Ad26.COV2.S COVID-19 vaccine or a placebo. The sample in question was peripheral blood, obtained in a trial of Ad26.COV2.S vaccine versus placebo. The rearrangement uses TRBV18 and TRBJ2-1, with 10 bases fitting TRBD1. The CDR3 here is CASSPGQGVQNEQFF. DNA of the CDR3: TGTGCCAGCTCACCCGGACAGGGGGTTCAGAATGAGCAGTTCTTC.